The 7 T cell receptor beta chains below all came from one sample that was sequenced in a study of multiple sclerosis patients with progressive multifocal leukoencephalopathy. Clones were read by immunoSEQ multiplex PCR, and TCRdb kept only the in-frame ones, dropping some. The data show tens of thousands of clones, more than 70% seen once. Time point denoted: before natalizumab initiation. The sequencing input was PBMCs. Source of these receptors: a human donor with multiple sclerosis.

The V gene is TRBV28, the J gene TRBJ1-4; a possible D gene is TRBD1 (5 bases). The germline V gene has CDR1 MDHEN and CDR2 SYDVKM. Deletions cut 5 bases from V and 8 bases from J, with 15 bases between. The CDR3 runs 14 residues. CDR3 DNA sequence: TGTGCCAGCAGTCCCGGACATCAACGAGAAAAACTGTTTTTT. This gives the protein CASSPGHQREKLFF. The full variable domain, rest sourced from reference TRBV28 and TRBJ1-4, is DVKVTQSSRYLVKRTGEKVFLECVQDMDHENMFWYRQDPGLGLRLIYFSYDVKMKEKGDIPEGYSVSREKKERFSLILESASTNQTSMYLCASSPGHQREKLFFGSGTQLSVL.

As concerns this clone: This specimen includes other DNA sequences encoding the same CDR3. The V gene is TRBV2, the J gene TRBJ1-2; maybe TRBD1 (5 bases). This CDR3 is built from 11 residues. V was trimmed by 9 bases and J by 8 bases, leaving 13 bases between them. CDR1 SNHLY and CDR2 FYNNEI come from the germline V gene. For the CDR3, the DNA is TGTGCCAGTAGTAGGGGCAGGGGCTACACCTTC. Translation: CASSRGRGYTF.

This chain uses TRBV5-5 with TRBJ1-3; unclear D gene. Germline V gene data show CDR1 as SGHKS and CDR2 as YYEKEE (reference sequence). This CDR3 comprises 16 residues. Deletions cut 3 bases from V and 0 bases from J, with 13 bases between. The CDR3 spells CASSSLGGSSGNTIYF. The CDR3 DNA reads as TGTGCCAGCAGCTCATTAGGCGGGAGCTCTGGAAACACCATATATTTT.

V and J are TRBV4-2 and TRBJ1-4; 7 nucleotides agree with TRBD1. Germline CDR1 reads LGHNA; CDR2 reads YNFKEQ. Unmatched junction bases numbered 6, after V lost 2 bases and J lost 3 bases. The CDR3 is 16 residues long. CDR3 protein: CASSQLGTVSNEKLFF. The CDR3 DNA follows: TGTGCCAGCAGCCAACTGGGGACAGTTTCTAATGAAAAACTGTTTTTT.

A few counts support this clone. The J gene is TRBJ2-5, the V gene TRBV6-1, with D unclear. The V gene lost 1 base and the J gene lost 5 bases, with 8 bases spanning the gap. The CDR3 length is 13 residues. Germline CDR1 is MNHNS and CDR2 is SASEGT. The CDR3 spells CASSEDNSETQYF. DNA of the CDR3: TGTGCCAGCAGTGAAGACAATAGTGAGACCCAGTACTTC.

The rearrangement joins TRBV19 to TRBJ1-3, with D maybe TRBD1 (5 bases). The V and J ends lost 5 bases and 4 bases respectively, with 15 bases between them. This CDR3 is built from 15 residues. Germline V gene sequence: CDR1 LNHDA, CDR2 SQIVND (reference sequence). The CDR3 nucleotides read TGTGCCAGTAGTCCCGTCGGGGGGAGAGGAAACACCATATATTTT. Its translation is CASSPVGGRGNTIYF.

For the CDR3, the DNA is TGTGCCAGCAGTGAATTCAACGGGGTTTGGGGTGAGCAGTTCTTC. Translation gives CASSEFNGVWGEQFF. The chain combines TRBV2 with TRBJ2-1; possible D gene TRBD2, 5 bases. Trimming removed 2 bases from V and 9 bases from J, with 17 bases in between. CDR3 length: 15 amino acids. Per the germline V gene, CDR1 is SNHLY and CDR2 is FYNNEI. The variable domain in full, with the rest retrieved from reference TRBV2 and TRBJ2-1, is EPEVTQTPSHQVTQMGQEVILRCVPISNHLYFYWYRQILGQKVEFLVSFYNNEISEKSEIFDDQFSVERPDGSNFTLKIRSTKLEDSAMYFCASSEFNGVWGEQFFGPGTRLTVL.